This TCR beta chain was profiled in a study of T cell responses to AZD1222 COVID-19 vaccine (dated by TCRdb to 2020 to 2022). For the wider study: A total of roughly 240 trial participants underwent TCR sequencing, of whom some 210 received two doses of AZD1222 and 26 received two doses of the MenACWY control vaccine. Trial participants were enrolled by age into 18-55, 56-69 and 70-plus year subgroups, with about 150, 27 and 61 TCR-sequenced participants respectively. The investigation overall reported the following: Conclusions about previously exposed vaccinees were limited because only a handful of AZD1222 recipients were SARS-CoV-2 seropositive at baseline. The vaccine-associated CD4 TCRs covered the entire spike protein, and the dominant responses fell in regions 160-218 and 743-854. Nearly half of unique spike-specific TCRs reportedly recognized epitopes outside regions mutated in the B.1.351 and B.1.1.7 variants. Most participants were white British and females outnumbered males, and the authors suggested that clonal diversity may have been underestimated. Because no samples from the day 14 peak response were available, repertoires could be characterized only after the peak T cell response. In the small 56-69-year group, the increase in depth fell short of significance, most likely because of low power. Spike-specific TCR breadth and depth rose significantly after two AZD1222 doses compared with day 0 and with MenACWY recipients.

The V end gives up 4 bases and the J end 0 bases, leaving 2 bases in the junction not matched to a gene. Looking up the germline V gene yields CDR1 MNHNS and CDR2 SASEGT. Inclusive of the bounding cysteine and phenylalanine, the CDR3 is 16 residues long. Solely the CDR3 DNA is kept, with 48 bases framed from the first base. The CDR3 regions of human TCRbeta chains were analyzed by immunosequencing. The authors processed their data as follows. TCRs in the repertoires were compared against a reference library of SARS-CoV-2-specific TCRs that had been generated with the MIRA antigen-specificity platform. Breadth meant the fraction of unique TCRs that were SARS-CoV-2-associated, whereas depth meant the fraction of total T cells that were SARS-CoV-2-associated. Using the MIRA data, each spike-specific TCR was mapped to the spike region that the TCR reacts to and placed in a CD4 or CD8 class. Log10-transformed breadth and depth values were compared by one-way ANOVA with Sidak's multiple comparisons tests. TCRdb carries this immuneACCESS record with in-frame sequences only. Its versions omit some clonotypes, under half of them owing to an unresolved V gene in the studies checked, with the rest unexplained. The DNA gave D and trimming, while V, J and clone size come from that table. The sample profile shows about 110,000 clones; around 90% of them were found once. The ten largest make up 3.1% of the sample.

The time point label, as the study defines it: baseline before first vaccination. The treatment or condition tag for this specimen amounts to: meningococcal conjugate vaccine given as trial control. The vaccinee samples were drawn from two UK trials, COV001 and COV002, one of which was a single-blind randomized controlled phase 2/3 trial testing AZD1222 (ChAdOx1 nCoV-19) in healthy adults. For TCRbeta chain sequencing, PBMC samples were collected from trial participants at day 0 and at day 28 after the second dose. This clone was seen only once. Its antigen has not been determined. Qualities for individual bases were not recorded, and no much larger clone is one base off.

Rearrangement joined TRBV6-1 to TRBJ1-4; 10 of the junction bases match TRBD1. The sample in question was peripheral blood, obtained on day 0 of MenACWY control vaccination. This TCR was sampled from an adult in good health. The nucleotides are TGTGCCAGCAGTGGACAGGGGGCTACAACTAATGAAAAACTGTTTTTT. It encodes CASSGQGATTNEKLFF.